This T cell receptor (beta chain) was captured by sequencing in a study of T cells in Graves' hyperthyroidism and ophthalmopathy. TCR beta CDR3 regions were amplified from RNA. The study used the HTBI primer set for a first-round RT-PCR of the TCR CDR3. One entry per CDR3 protein results from TCRdb running MiXCR on the multiplex PCR reads. In the table there are hundreds of thousands of distinct CDR3 sequences, more than 20% of which are singletons. This clonotype has ten or more counts. Germline and junction disagree at one end, which may indicate a read error. Germline loops: CDR1 SSHAT, CDR2 FNYEAQ (reference sequence). The CDR3 extends over 14 amino acids. Together with thyroid ultrasound, orbital computed tomography, serum thyroxine and TRAb, clinical symptoms were used for diagnoses.

This chain connects TRBV7-7 to TRBJ2-3, with TRBD2 matching 8 bases. Material for sequencing was blood. The clonotype comes from a man aged 30 to 45 with Graves' ophthalmopathy. For the CDR3, the DNA is TGTGCTAGCAGCCCTAGCGGGAGCACAGATACGCAGTATTTT. This gives the protein CASSPSGSTDTQYF.